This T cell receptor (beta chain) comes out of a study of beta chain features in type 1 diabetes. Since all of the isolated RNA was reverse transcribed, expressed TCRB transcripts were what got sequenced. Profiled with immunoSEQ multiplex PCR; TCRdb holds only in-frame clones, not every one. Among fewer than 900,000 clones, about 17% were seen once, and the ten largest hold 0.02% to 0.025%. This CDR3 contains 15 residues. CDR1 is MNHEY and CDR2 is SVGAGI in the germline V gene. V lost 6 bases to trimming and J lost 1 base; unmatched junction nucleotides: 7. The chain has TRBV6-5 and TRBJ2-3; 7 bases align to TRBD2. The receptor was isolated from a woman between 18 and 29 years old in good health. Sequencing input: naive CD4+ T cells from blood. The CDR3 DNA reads TGTGCCAGCAGCCGTGGGGAGGGCCGCACAGATACGCAGTATTTT. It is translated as CASSRGEGRTDTQYF.